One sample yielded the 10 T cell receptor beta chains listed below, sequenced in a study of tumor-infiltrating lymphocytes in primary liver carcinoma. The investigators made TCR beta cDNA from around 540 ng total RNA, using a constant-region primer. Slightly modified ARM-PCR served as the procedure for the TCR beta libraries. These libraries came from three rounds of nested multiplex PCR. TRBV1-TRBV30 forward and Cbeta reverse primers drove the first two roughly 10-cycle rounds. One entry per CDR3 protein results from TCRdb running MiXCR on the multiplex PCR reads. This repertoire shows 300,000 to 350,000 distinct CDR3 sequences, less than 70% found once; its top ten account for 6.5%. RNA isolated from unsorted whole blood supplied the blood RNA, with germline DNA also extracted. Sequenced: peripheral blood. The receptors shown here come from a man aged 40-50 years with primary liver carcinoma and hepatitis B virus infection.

CDR3 bases: TGTGCCAGCGCGCTAGCGGGGACATCCTACGAGCAGTACTTC. Protein sequence: CASALAGTSYEQYF. The genes are TRBV11-2 and TRBJ2-7; 9 bases fit TRBD2. In germline, CDR1 is SGHAT, CDR2 FQNNGV. CDR3 length: 14 amino acids. The J segment lost 1 base and the V segment lost 8 bases, leaving 6 bases of the junction unmatched. The whole variable domain, filled in from reference TRBV11-2 and TRBJ2-7, reads EAGVAQSPRYKIIEKRQSVAFWCNPISGHATLYWYQQILGQGPKLLIQFQNNGVVDDSQLPKDRFSAERLKGVDSTLKIQPAKLEDSAVYLCASALAGTSYEQYFGPGTRLTVT.

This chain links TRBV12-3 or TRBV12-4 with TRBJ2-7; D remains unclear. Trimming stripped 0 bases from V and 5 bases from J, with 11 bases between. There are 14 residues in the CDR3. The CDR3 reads CASSLAPQMDEQYF. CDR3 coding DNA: TGTGCCAGCAGTTTAGCTCCACAAATGGACGAGCAGTACTTC.

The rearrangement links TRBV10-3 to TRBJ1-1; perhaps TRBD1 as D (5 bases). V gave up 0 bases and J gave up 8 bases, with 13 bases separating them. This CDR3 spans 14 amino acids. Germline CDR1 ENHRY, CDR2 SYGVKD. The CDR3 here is CAISESTRGTEAFF. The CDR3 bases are TGTGCCATCAGTGAGTCGACTCGGGGCACCGAAGCTTTCTTT.

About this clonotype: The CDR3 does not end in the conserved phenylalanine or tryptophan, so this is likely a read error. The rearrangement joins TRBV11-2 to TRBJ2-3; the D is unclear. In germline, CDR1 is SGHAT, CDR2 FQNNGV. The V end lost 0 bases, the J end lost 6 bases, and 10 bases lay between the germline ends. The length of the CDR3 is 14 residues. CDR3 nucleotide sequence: TGTGCCAGCAGCTTAGAACTTCACACCGATACGCAGTATCTC. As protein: CASSLELHTDTQYL.

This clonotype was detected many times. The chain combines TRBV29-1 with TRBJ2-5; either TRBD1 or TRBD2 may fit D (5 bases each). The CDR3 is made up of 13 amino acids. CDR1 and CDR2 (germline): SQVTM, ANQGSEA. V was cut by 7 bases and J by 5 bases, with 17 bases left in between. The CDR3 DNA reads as TGCAGCGCTGCGATGGGGGTTGGGGAGACCCAGTACTTC. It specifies CSAAMGVGETQYF.

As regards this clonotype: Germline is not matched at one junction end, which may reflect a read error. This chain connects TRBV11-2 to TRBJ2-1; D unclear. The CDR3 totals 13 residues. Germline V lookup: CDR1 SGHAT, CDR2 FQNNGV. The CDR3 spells CTSSLAPHNEQFF. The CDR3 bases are TGTACCAGCAGCTTAGCCCCCCACAATGAGCAATTCTTC.

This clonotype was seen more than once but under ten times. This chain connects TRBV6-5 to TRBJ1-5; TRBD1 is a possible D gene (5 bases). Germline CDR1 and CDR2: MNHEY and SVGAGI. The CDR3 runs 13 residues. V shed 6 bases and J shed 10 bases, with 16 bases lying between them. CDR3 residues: CASRNDRKGPQHF. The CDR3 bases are TGTGCCAGCAGAAATGACAGAAAGGGACCCCAGCATTTT.

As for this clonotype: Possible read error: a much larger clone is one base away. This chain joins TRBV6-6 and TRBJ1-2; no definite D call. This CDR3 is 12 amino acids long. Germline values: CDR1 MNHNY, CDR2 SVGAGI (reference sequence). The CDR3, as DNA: TGTGCCAGCACCGGACTCGGGTATGGCTACATCTTC. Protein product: CASTGLGYGYIF.

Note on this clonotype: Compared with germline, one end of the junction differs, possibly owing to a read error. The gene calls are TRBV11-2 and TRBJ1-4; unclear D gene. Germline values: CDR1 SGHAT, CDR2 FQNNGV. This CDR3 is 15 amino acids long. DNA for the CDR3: TGTGACAGCAACTTAGAGGATGCAACTAATGAAAAACTGTTTTTT. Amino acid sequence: CDSNLEDATNEKLFF.

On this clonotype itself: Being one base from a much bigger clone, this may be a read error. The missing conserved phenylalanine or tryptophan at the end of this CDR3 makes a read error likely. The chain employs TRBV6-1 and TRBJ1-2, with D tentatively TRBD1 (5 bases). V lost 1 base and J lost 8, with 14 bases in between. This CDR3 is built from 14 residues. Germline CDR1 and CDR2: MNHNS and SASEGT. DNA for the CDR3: TGTGCCAGCAGTGAAGGCGGACACCAAGGGGGCTACACCATC. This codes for CASSEGGHQGGYTI.